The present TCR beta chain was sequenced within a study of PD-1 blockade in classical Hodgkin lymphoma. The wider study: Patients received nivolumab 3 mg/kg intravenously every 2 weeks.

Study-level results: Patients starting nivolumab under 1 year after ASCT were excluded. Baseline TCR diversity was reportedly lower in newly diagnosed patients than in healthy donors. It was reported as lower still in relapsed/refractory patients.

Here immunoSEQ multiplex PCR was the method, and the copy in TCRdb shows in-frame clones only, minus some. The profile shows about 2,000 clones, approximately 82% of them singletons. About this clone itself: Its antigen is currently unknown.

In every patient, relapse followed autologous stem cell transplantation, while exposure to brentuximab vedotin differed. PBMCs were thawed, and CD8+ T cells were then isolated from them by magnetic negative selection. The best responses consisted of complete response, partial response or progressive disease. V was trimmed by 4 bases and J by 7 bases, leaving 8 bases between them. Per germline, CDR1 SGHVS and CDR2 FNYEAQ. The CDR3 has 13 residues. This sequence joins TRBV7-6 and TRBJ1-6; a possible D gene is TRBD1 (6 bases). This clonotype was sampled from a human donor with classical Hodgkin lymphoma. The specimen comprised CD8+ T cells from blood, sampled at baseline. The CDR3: CASSYRENSPLHF. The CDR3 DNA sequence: TGTGCCAGCAGCTACAGGGAGAATTCACCCCTCCACTTT.